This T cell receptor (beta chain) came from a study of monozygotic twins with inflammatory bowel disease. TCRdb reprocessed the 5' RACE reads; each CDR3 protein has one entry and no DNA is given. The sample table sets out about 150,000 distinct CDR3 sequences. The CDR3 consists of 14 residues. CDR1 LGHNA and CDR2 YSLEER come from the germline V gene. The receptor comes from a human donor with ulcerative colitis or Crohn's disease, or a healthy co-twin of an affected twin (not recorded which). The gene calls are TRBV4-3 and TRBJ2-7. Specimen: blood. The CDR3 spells CASSQQRDSYEQYF.